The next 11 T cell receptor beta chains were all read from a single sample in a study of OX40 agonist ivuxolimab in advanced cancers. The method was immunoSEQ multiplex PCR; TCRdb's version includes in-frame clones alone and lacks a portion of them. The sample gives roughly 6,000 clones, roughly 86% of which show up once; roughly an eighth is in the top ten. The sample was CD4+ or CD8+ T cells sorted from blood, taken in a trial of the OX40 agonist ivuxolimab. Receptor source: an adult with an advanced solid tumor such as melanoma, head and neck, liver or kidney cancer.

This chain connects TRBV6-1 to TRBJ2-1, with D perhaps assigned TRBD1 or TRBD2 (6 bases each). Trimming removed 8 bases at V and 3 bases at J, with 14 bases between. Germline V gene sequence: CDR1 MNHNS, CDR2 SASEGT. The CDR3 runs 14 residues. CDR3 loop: CASGGTRDYNEQFF. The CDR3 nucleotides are TGTGCCAGCGGGGGGACAAGGGACTACAATGAGCAGTTCTTC.

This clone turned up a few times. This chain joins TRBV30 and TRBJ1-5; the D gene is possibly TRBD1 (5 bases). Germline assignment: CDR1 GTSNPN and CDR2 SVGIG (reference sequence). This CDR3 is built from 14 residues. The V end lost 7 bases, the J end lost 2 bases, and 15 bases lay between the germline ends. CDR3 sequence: CAFKSREGNQPQHF. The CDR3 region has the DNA TGTGCCTTTAAGTCCAGGGAAGGCAATCAGCCCCAGCATTTT.

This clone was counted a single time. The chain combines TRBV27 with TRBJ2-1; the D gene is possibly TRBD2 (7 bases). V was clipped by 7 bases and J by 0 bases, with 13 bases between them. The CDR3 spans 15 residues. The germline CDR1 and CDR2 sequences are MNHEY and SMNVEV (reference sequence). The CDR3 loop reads CASTRGGPSYNEQFF. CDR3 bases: TGTGCCAGCACTAGGGGGGGGCCCTCCTACAATGAGCAGTTCTTC.

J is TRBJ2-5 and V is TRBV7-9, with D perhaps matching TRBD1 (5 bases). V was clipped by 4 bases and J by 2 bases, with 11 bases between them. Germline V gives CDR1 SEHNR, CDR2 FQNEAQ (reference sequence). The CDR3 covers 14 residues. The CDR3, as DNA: TGTGCCAGCAGCTCCCGACAGAGTCAAGAGACCCAGTACTTC. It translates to CASSSRQSQETQYF.

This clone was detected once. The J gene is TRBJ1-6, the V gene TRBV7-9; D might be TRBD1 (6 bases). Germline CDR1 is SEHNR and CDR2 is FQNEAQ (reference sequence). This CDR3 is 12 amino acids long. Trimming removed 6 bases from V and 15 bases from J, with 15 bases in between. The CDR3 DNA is TGTGCCAGCAGAATAGGGGGGACGGACCTCCACTTT. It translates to CASRIGGTDLHF.

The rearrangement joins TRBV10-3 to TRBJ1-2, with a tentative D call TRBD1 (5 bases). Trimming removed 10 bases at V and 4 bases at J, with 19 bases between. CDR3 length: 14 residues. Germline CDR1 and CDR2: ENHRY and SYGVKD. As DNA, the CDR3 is TGTGCCACCCTTGGTGGGGGTGGTATCTATGGCTACACCTTC. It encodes CATLGGGGIYGYTF.

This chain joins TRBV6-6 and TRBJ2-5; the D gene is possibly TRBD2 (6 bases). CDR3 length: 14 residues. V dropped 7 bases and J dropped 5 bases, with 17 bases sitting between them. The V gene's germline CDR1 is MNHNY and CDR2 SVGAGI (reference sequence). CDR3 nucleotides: TGTGCCAGCACTCAACCGGGAGCTACTGAGACCCAGTACTTC. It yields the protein CASTQPGATETQYF.

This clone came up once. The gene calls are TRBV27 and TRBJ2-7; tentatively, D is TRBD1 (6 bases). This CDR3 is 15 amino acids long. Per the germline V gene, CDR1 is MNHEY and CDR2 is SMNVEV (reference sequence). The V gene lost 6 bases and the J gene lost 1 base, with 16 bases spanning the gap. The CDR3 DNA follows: TGTGCCAGCAGGGTACAGGGTATTCTATCCTACGAGCAGTACTTC. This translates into CASRVQGILSYEQYF.

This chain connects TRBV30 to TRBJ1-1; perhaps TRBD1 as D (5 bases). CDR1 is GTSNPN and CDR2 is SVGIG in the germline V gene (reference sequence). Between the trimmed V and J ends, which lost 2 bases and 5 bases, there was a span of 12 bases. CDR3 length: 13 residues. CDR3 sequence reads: CAWSTTQGTEAFF. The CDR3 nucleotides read TGTGCCTGGAGTACAACGCAGGGAACTGAAGCTTTCTTT.

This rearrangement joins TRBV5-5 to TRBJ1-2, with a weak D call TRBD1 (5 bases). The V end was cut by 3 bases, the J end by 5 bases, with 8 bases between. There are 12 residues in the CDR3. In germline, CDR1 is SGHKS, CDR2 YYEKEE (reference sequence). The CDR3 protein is CASSSGPYGYTF. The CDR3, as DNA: TGTGCCAGCAGCTCGGGGCCATATGGCTACACCTTC.

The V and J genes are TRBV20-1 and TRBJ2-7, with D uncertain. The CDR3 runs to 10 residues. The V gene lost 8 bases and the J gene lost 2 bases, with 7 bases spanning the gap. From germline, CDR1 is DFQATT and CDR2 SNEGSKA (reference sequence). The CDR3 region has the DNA TGCAGTCCCCCTCCCTACGAGCAGTACTTC. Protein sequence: CSPPPYEQYF.